This T cell receptor (beta chain) was identified in a study of circulating CD8 cells and anti-PD-1 response in melanoma. Across the whole study: Patients received intravenous nivolumab, 3 mg/kg, every 2 weeks.

Study-wide results and limits: TIGIT repertoires were least diverse, DNEG repertoires most diverse. The cohort mixed treatment-naive and previously treated patients. At M1, fewer than 8% of TRB clonotypes appeared in multiple subsets.

TCR libraries were prepared from around 15 ng of total RNA with the QIAseq Immune Repertoire TCR panel. TCRdb recomputed calls from the reads with MiXCR, one row per CDR3 protein. This repertoire shows 560 or so distinct CDR3 sequences, under 7.5% found once; its top ten account for 12% to 15%. From live CD3+CD8+TCRalphabeta+ cells, four PD-1 and/or TIGIT subsets were sorted. Relative to its sample, this clonotype is large (0.1 to 1%). What it recognizes is unknown. CDR1 and CDR2 from the germline V gene are LGHNT and FRNRAP. Trimming removed 8 bases from V and 2 bases from J, with 26 bases in between. This CDR3 contains 18 residues.

The chain recombines TRBV12-5 with TRBJ2-3, with D possibly being TRBD2 (6 bases). The sequenced sample was CD8+ T cells from PBMCs, obtained at baseline or after one month of anti-PD-1 therapy (not recorded which). The TCR sequence derives from a human donor with melanoma. The CDR3 DNA sequence: TGTGCTAGTTCGTGGTCTACCGCCGCTAGCGCCCTCACAGATACGCAGTATTTT. Translation: CASSWSTAASALTDTQYF.